A selection of T cell receptor beta chains follows, all from one sample in a study of T cells after yellow fever vaccination. MiXCR, applied by TCRdb to the 5' RACE reads, yields one record per CDR3 protein. The table includes approximately 610,000 distinct CDR3 sequences, less than 20% detected once. The sample consisted of PBMCs, taken 5 to 6 days after the first yellow fever vaccination. Receptor source: a man between 18 and 29 years old who received the YFV17D yellow fever vaccine. Both conserved end residues are part of each CDR3. Each record gives: J gene, V gene, D gene, clone size, CDR3 protein, CDR3 DNA. The D gene is left open where the match is weak. Only part of the rows carry a size: once, few, many, or a class if the clone is expanded.

TRBJ2-1,TRBV15,TRBD1,few,CATSRDLGVAGGEQFF,TGTGCCACCAGCAGAGATTTAGGGGTAGCAGGGGGTGAGCAGTTCTTC
TRBJ2-7,TRBV27,-,-,CASSLGSHYEQYF,TGTGCCAGCAGTTTAGGATCACACTACGAGCAGTACTTC
TRBJ2-2,TRBV4-3,-,-,CASSQIQGASFPTGELFF,TGCGCCAGCAGCCAAATACAGGGAGCATCATTCCCCACCGGGGAGCTGTTTTTT
TRBJ1-1,TRBV5-1,-,few,CASSFGGTIFF,TGCGCCAGCAGCTTCGGGGGCACTATTTTCTTT
TRBJ2-2,TRBV12-3/TRBV12-4,-,few,CASTPRGGVDGELFF,TGTGCCAGCACCCCTCGGGGCGGGGTTGACGGGGAGCTGTTTTTT
TRBJ2-3,TRBV20-1,-,-,CSWGRASSTDTQYF,TGCAGCTGGGGCCGGGCTTCTAGCACAGATACGCAGTATTTT
TRBJ2-5,TRBV29-1,TRBD2,-,CSVALVAGVGETQYF,TGCAGCGTTGCATTGGTAGCGGGGGTCGGGGAGACCCAGTACTTC
TRBJ2-1,TRBV12-3/TRBV12-4,-,few,CASRPASYNEQFF,TGTGCCAGCCGTCCCGCATCCTACAATGAGCAGTTCTTC
TRBJ1-6,TRBV4-1,-,few,CASSPKPSSYNSPLHF,TGCGCCAGCAGCCCTAAGCCGAGCTCCTATAATTCACCCCTCCACTTT
TRBJ1-4,TRBV5-1,-,-,CASSRGTSGEKLFF,TGCGCCAGCAGCCGAGGAACATCAGGGGAAAAACTGTTTTTT
TRBJ2-1,TRBV7-9,TRBD2,-,CASSSTSGGPYNEQFF,TGTGCCAGCAGCTCCACTAGCGGGGGGCCCTACAATGAGCAGTTCTTC
TRBJ2-3,TRBV6-2/TRBV6-3,TRBD2,few,CASSYQGWDYSWSTGTQYF,TGTGCCAGCAGTTACCAAGGTTGGGACTATTCGTGGAGCACAGGAACGCAGTATTTT
TRBJ2-3,TRBV7-2,TRBD2,-,CASSLPWTSRDTDTQYF,TGTGCCAGCAGCTTACCGTGGACTAGCCGGGACACAGATACGCAGTATTTT
TRBJ2-7,TRBV20-1,TRBD1,once,CSAWTGVSREQYF,TGCAGTGCCTGGACAGGGGTATCGCGGGAGCAGTACTTC
TRBJ1-5,TRBV7-2,-,-,CASSSATATQPQHF,TGTGCCAGCAGCTCGGCCACGGCAACCCAGCCCCAGCATTTT
TRBJ2-7,TRBV20-1,-,-,CSGIAGSSYEQYF,TGCAGTGGAATAGCAGGGAGCTCCTACGAGCAGTACTTC
TRBJ1-5,TRBV20-1,-,few,CSAREQGGNQPQHF,TGCAGTGCTAGAGAACAGGGCGGCAATCAGCCCCAGCATTTT
TRBJ2-3,TRBV30,-,-,CAWTWTDTQYF,TGTGCCTGGACCTGGACAGATACGCAGTATTTT
TRBJ2-3,TRBV20-1,TRBD1,-,CSARDGYGTVTDTQYF,TGCAGTGCTAGAGATGGGTACGGGACAGTTACAGATACGCAGTATTTT
TRBJ1-2,TRBV6-5,-,few,CASSITGRNGYTF,TGTGCCAGCAGTATAACAGGGAGGAATGGCTACACCTTC
TRBJ2-5,TRBV10-3,-,few,CAIDDGGAGKETQYF,TGTGCCATCGACGACGGTGGTGCTGGGAAAGAGACCCAGTACTTC
TRBJ2-3,TRBV27,-,-,CASSEGLASGSQYF,TGTGCCAGCAGTGAGGGACTGGCCTCCGGATCGCAGTATTTT
TRBJ2-2,TRBV7-3,-,-,CASSLLLGSGELFF,TGTGCCAGCAGCTTATTACTAGGGTCCGGGGAGCTGTTTTTT
TRBJ2-1,TRBV5-5,-,-,CASSLPGAAFF,TGTGCCAGCAGCTTGCCGGGGGCGGCTTTCTTC
TRBJ1-2,TRBV7-2,TRBD1,few,CASSLGGTAGSGYTF,TGTGCCAGCAGCTTAGGGGGGACAGCTGGCTCTGGCTACACCTTC
TRBJ2-1,TRBV20-1,-,few,CSVRTVNNEQFF,TGCAGTGTACGGACCGTTAACAATGAGCAGTTCTTC
TRBJ2-3,TRBV7-2,-,few,CASSFYGAADTQYF,TGTGCCAGCAGCTTTTATGGGGCGGCAGATACGCAGTATTTT
TRBJ1-1,TRBV5-1,-,-,CASSLDWLADTEAFF,TGCGCCAGCAGCTTGGACTGGTTGGCGGACACTGAAGCTTTCTTT
TRBJ1-3,TRBV27,-,few,CASSFLPRRGNTIYF,TGTGCCAGCAGTTTCCTCCCGCGCCGGGGAAACACCATATATTTT
TRBJ1-4,TRBV6-1,-,-,CASRGRAGEKLFF,TGTGCCAGCAGAGGCAGGGCCGGAGAAAAACTGTTTTTT
TRBJ1-1,TRBV28,-,few,CASSSDRIGAFF,TGTGCCAGCAGTTCAGACAGAATCGGAGCTTTCTTT
TRBJ2-7,TRBV18,-,-,CASLPPSGTYEQYF,TGTGCCAGCTTACCACCGTCCGGTACCTACGAGCAGTACTTC
TRBJ1-2,TRBV5-1,TRBD1,-,CASSSTGGNYGYTF,TGCGCCAGCAGCTCCACAGGGGGCAACTATGGCTACACCTTC
TRBJ2-3,TRBV12-5,TRBD2,-,CASETSGGADTQYF,TGTGCTAGTGAAACTAGCGGGGGGGCAGATACGCAGTATTTT
TRBJ1-1,TRBV7-2,-,-,CASSLVGSGTEAFF,TGTGCCAGCAGCTTAGTCGGCAGTGGGACTGAAGCTTTCTTT
TRBJ2-3,TRBV5-1,-,-,CASSWRVPSTDTQYF,TGCGCCAGCAGTTGGAGGGTCCCAAGCACAGATACGCAGTATTTT
TRBJ2-3,TRBV13,-,-,CASSPPRGGGDTQYF,TGTGCCAGCTCCCCCCCCCGGGGAGGTGGAGATACGCAGTATTTT
TRBJ1-2,TRBV18,-,-,CASSGQAGGYGYTF,TGTGCCAGCTCCGGCCAAGCGGGCGGCTATGGCTACACCTTC
TRBJ1-2,TRBV18,TRBD1,-,CASSPGQGGNYGYTF,TGTGCCAGCTCACCAGGACAGGGTGGGAACTATGGCTACACCTTC
TRBJ1-5,TRBV9,-,-,CASSTEGTNQPQHF,TGTGCCAGCAGTACTGAGGGGACTAATCAGCCCCAGCATTTT
TRBJ2-3,TRBV11-1,TRBD1,-,CASSFVPTGAGGTDTQYF,TGTGCCAGCAGCTTCGTACCCACAGGGGCCGGGGGCACAGATACGCAGTATTTT
TRBJ2-7,TRBV6-5,-,many,CASSYRGPSSYEQYF,TGTGCCAGCAGTTACCGGGGACCAAGCTCCTACGAGCAGTACTTC
TRBJ1-4,TRBV2,-,-,CASSEGQGNNEKLFF,TGTGCCAGCAGTGAAGGCCAGGGGAATAATGAAAAACTGTTTTTT
TRBJ2-7,TRBV20-1,-,-,CSARDPRSSYEQYF,TGCAGTGCTAGAGATCCTAGGAGCTCCTACGAGCAGTACTTC
TRBJ1-5,TRBV21-1,-,-,CASRRGVQPQHF,TGTGCCAGCAGGCGGGGGGTCCAGCCCCAGCATTTT
TRBJ1-5,TRBV27,-,few,CASSYTASQPQHF,TGTGCCAGCAGTTATACGGCTAGTCAGCCCCAGCATTTT
TRBJ2-2,TRBV10-2,-,-,CASLLGDVTGELFF,TGCGCCAGCTTACTAGGCGATGTCACCGGGGAGCTGTTTTTT
TRBJ2-3,TRBV7-2,TRBD2,few,CASSAAGLAETDTQYF,TGTGCCAGCAGCGCGGCCGGACTAGCGGAGACAGATACGCAGTATTTT
TRBJ2-7,TRBV3-1,-,few,CASSFHAAPYEQYF,TGTGCCAGCAGCTTCCACGCCGCGCCCTACGAGCAGTACTTC
TRBJ1-2,TRBV7-2,TRBD1,few,CASSLAPGGGGYGYTF,TGTGCCAGCAGCTTGGCCCCAGGGGGCGGCGGCTATGGCTACACCTTC
TRBJ2-1,TRBV7-9,-,-,CASSLWGPSYNEQFF,TGTGCCAGCAGCTTATGGGGCCCCTCGTACAATGAGCAGTTCTTC
TRBJ2-7,TRBV5-1,-,many,CASSLAAGTYEQYF,TGCGCCAGCAGCTTGGCCGCGGGGACCTACGAGCAGTACTTC
TRBJ2-3,TRBV14,-,-,CASSQGFSGASTDTQYF,TGTGCCAGCAGCCAAGGGTTTTCAGGAGCCAGCACAGATACGCAGTATTTT